This record concerns one T cell receptor (beta chain) sequence. The antigen is undetermined. Profiled with immunoSEQ multiplex PCR; TCRdb holds only in-frame clones, not every one. The data contain about 1,900,000 clones, 85% to 95% of them singletons. The data were obtained in a study of shared clonotypes between healthy human individuals. Study-level information: In total, the donors were a couple of women and a few men aged 18 to 49.

CD45RO-negative, CCR7-selected cells formed the naive CD8 fraction, which excluded terminally differentiated effector memory CD45RA+ cells. V gave up 5 bases and J gave up 5 bases; unmatched junction bases: 7. This CDR3 region has 14 residues. The V gene's germline CDR1 is SEHNR and CDR2 FQNEAQ (reference sequence). Study-level findings and limits: The study found lower generation probabilities in non-shared clonotypes than in those shared by all four donors.

The clonotype originates from a man in his late teens or twenties in good health. V and J are TRBV7-9 and TRBJ2-3; TRBD1 matches 7 bases. The sample comprised naive CD8+ T cells sorted from blood. CDR3 bases: TGTGCCAGCAGCCCCGGACAGGCGGGAGATACGCAGTATTTT. This codes for CASSPGQAGDTQYF.